The TCR beta chain described here comes from a study of a mutant IDH1 vaccine in newly diagnosed glioma. Study-level background: Sex distribution of treated patients was around 62% male and about 38% female; mean age was 40.4 years. General observations from the study: A vaccine-induced immune response developed in more than 85% of the patients.

The table came from immunoSEQ multiplex PCR; TCRdb's copy has only in-frame clones and leaves some out. The sample holds around 24,000 clones; roughly nine tenths are singletons and the top ten take approximately 10%. The CDR3 totals 11 residues. V lost 4 bases and J lost 11, with 12 bases in between. CDR1 is SGHKS, CDR2 YYEKEE, per germline (reference sequence). Time point: baseline, week 1 (first vaccination visit). Treatment reported: pre-vaccination baseline after standard-of-care therapy. Points on this clone: Its specificity is not known.

The rearrangement joins TRBV5-5 to TRBJ1-1, with D tentatively TRBD1 (5 bases). This TCR was recovered from a man aged 25-45 years with glioma. Here the sequenced sample was PBMCs, taken from a glioma patient treated with radiotherapy, temozolomide or both. DNA for the CDR3: TGTGCCAGCAGCCTTGGCGCAGGGGCTTTCTTT. This sequence encodes CASSLGAGAFF.